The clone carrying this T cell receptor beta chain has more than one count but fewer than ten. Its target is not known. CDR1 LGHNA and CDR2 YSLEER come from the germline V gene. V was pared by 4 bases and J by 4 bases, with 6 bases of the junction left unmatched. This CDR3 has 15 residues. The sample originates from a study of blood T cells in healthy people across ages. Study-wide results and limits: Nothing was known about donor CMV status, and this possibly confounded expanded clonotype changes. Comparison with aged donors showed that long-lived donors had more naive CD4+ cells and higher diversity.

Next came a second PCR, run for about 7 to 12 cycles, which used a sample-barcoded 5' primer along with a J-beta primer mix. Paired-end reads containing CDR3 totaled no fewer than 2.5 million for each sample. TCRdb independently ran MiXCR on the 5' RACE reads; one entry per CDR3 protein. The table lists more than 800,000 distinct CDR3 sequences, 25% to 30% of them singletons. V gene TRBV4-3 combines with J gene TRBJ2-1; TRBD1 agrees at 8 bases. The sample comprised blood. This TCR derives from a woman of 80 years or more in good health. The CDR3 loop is CASSPQGDRYNEQFF. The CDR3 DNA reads TGCGCCAGCAGCCCGCAAGGGGACAGGTACAATGAGCAGTTCTTC.